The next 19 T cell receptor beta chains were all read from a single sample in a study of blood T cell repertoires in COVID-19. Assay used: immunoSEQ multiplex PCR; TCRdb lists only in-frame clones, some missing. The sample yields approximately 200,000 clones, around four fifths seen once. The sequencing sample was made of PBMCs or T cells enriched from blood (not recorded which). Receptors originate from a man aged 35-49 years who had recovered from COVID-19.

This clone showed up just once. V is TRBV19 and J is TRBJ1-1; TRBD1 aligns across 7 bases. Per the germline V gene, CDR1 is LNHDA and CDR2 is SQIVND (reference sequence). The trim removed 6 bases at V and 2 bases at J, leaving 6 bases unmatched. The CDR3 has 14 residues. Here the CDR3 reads CASSQGDVNTEAFF. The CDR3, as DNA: TGTGCCAGTAGCCAGGGGGACGTTAACACTGAAGCTTTCTTT.

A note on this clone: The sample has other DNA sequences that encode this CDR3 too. This CDR3 reads CASSLSSVYEQYF. In DNA, the CDR3 is TGTGCCAGCAGTTTATCCTCCGTCTACGAGCAGTACTTC. The chain uses TRBV27 and TRBJ2-7; D not certain. Trimming removed 0 bases at V and 3 bases at J, with 6 bases between. Germline V gene data show CDR1 as MNHEY and CDR2 as SMNVEV (reference sequence). The CDR3 length is 13 residues.

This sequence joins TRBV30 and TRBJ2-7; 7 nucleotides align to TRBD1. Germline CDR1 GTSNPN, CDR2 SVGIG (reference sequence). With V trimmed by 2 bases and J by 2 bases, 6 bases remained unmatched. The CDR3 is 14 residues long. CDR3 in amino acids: CAWSPYTGAYEQYF. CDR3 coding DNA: TGTGCCTGGAGTCCCTACACAGGGGCCTACGAGCAGTACTTC.

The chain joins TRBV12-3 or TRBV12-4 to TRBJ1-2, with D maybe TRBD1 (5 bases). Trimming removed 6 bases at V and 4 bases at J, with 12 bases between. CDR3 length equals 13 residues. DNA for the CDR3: TGTGCCAGCAGCCTAAGGGGTAGCTATGGCTACACCTTC. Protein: CASSLRGSYGYTF.

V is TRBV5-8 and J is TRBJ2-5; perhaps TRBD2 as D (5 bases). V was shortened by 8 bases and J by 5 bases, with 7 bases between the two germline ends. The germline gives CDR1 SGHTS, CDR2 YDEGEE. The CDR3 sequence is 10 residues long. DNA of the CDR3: TGTGCCAGACCGGGGGAGACCCAGTACTTC. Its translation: CARPGETQYF.

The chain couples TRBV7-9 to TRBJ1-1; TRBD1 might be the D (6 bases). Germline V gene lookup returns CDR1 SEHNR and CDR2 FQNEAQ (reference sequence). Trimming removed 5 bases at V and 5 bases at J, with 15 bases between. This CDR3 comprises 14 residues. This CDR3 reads CASSGQGFGTEAFF. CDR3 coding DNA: TGTGCCAGCAGCGGGCAGGGGTTTGGGACTGAAGCTTTCTTT. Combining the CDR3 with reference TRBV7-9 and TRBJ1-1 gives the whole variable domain DTGVSQNPRHKITKRGQNVTFRCDPISEHNRLYWYRQTLGQGPEFLTYFQNEAQLEKSRLLSDRFSAERPKGSFSTLEIQRTEQGDSAMYLCASSGQGFGTEAFFGQGTRLTVV.

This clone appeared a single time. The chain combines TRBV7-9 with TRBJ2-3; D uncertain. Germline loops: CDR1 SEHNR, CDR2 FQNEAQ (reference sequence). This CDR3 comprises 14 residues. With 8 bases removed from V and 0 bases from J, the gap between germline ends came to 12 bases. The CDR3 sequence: CASELIGSTDTQYF. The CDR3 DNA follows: TGTGCCAGCGAGCTTATCGGTAGCACAGATACGCAGTATTTT. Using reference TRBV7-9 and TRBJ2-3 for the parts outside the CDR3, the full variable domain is DTGVSQNPRHKITKRGQNVTFRCDPISEHNRLYWYRQTLGQGPEFLTYFQNEAQLEKSRLLSDRFSAERPKGSFSTLEIQRTEQGDSAMYLCASELIGSTDTQYFGPGTRLTVL.

The CDR3 sequence is CAASTGLVTGELFF. Written as DNA, the CDR3 is TGTGCCGCGAGTACAGGGCTCGTCACCGGGGAGCTGTTTTTT. The V gene is TRBV19, the J gene TRBJ2-2; D possibly corresponds to TRBD1 (6 bases). V was trimmed by 11 bases and J by 4 bases, leaving 17 bases between them. There are 14 residues in the CDR3. The V gene's germline CDR1 is LNHDA and CDR2 SQIVND (reference sequence). The variable domain in full, with the rest retrieved from reference TRBV19 and TRBJ2-2, is DGGITQSPKYLFRKEGQNVTLSCEQNLNHDAMYWYRQDPGQGLRLIYYSQIVNDFQKGDIAEGYSVSREKKESFPLTVTSAQKNPTAFYLCAASTGLVTGELFFGEGSRLTVL.

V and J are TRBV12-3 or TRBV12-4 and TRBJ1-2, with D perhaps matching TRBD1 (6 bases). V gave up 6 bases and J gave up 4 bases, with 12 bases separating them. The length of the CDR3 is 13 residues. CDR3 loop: CASSDRGGYGYTF. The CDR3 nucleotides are TGTGCCAGCAGCGATAGGGGGGGCTATGGCTACACCTTC.

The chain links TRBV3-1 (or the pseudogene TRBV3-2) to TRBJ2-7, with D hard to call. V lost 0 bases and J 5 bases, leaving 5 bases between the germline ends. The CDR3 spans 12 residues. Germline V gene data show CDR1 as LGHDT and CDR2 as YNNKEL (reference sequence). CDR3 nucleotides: TGTGCCAGCAGCCAAGAATCAAACGAGCAGTACTTC. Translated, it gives CASSQESNEQYF.

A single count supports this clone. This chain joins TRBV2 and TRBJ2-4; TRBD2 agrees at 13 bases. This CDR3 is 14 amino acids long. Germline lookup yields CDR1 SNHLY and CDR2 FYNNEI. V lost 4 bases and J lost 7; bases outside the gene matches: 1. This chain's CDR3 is CASSVGLAGNIQYF. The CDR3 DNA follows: TGTGCCAGCAGTGTGGGACTAGCGGGGAACATTCAGTACTTC.

In DNA form, the CDR3 reads TGCAGCGTCGAGGAGGGCGCCACAGATACGCAGTATTTT. Its translation is CSVEEGATDTQYF. The rearrangement uses TRBV29-1 and TRBJ2-3; TRBD2 might be the D (6 bases). With 6 bases removed from V and 2 bases from J, the gap between germline ends came to 12 bases. Germline V gene lookup returns CDR1 SQVTM and CDR2 ANQGSEA. The CDR3 is 13 amino acids.

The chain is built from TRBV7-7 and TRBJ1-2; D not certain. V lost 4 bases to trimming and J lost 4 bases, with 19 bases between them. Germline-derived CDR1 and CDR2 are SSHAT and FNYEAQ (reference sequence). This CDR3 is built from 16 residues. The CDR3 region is CASSSPGTRVVYGYTF. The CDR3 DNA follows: TGTGCCAGCAGCTCCCCCGGTACGCGTGTTGTCTATGGCTACACCTTC.

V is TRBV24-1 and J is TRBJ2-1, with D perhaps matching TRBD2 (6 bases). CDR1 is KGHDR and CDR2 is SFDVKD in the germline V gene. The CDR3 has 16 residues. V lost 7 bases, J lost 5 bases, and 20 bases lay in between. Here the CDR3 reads CATSPSAGPNHNEQFF. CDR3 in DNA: TGTGCCACCAGCCCCTCAGCGGGTCCGAACCACAATGAGCAGTTCTTC.

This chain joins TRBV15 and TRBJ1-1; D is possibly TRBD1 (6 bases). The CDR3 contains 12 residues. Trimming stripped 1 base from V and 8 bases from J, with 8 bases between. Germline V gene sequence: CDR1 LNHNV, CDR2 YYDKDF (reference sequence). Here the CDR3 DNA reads TGTGCCACCAGCAGAGGGGGACAAGAAGCTTTCTTT. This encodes CATSRGGQEAFF.

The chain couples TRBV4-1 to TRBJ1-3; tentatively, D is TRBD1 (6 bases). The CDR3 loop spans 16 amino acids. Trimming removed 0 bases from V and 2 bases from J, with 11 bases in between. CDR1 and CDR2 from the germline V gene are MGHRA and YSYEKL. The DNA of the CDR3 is TGCGCCAGCAGCCAAGATAGGGGGGGCGCTGGAAACACCATATATTTT. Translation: CASSQDRGGAGNTIYF.

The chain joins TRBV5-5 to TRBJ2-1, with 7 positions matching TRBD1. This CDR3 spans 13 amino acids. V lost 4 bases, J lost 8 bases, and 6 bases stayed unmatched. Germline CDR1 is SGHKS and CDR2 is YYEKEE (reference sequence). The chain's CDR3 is CASSPGTAYEQFF. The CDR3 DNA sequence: TGTGCCAGCAGCCCGGGGACAGCCTATGAGCAGTTCTTC.

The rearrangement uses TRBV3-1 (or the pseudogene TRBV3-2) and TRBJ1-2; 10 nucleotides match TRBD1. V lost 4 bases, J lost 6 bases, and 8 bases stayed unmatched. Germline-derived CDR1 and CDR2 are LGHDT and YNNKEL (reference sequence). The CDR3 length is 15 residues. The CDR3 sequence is CASSRTTGTGDGYTF. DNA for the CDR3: TGTGCCAGCAGCCGAACCACAGGGACAGGGGATGGCTACACCTTC.

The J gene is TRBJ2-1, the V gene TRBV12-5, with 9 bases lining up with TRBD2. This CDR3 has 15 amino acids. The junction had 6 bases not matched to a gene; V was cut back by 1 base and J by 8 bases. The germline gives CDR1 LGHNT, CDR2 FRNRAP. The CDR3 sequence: CASGLEAGGPHEQFF. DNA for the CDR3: TGTGCTAGTGGTTTGGAGGCGGGAGGGCCCCATGAGCAGTTCTTC.